A selection of T cell receptor beta chains follows, all from one sample in a study of tumor and adjacent non-tumor tissue in lung cancer. TCRdb reanalysed the multiplex PCR reads using MiXCR and keeps one entry per CDR3 protein. The table lists approximately 76,000 distinct CDR3 sequences, about two thirds of them singletons, with roughly 13% in the top ten. The sequenced sample was lung tumor tissue. These receptor sequences come from a woman between 70 and 85 years old with non-small cell lung cancer. CDR3s include the opening cysteine and the closing phenylalanine or tryptophan. A D gene is named only where the DNA matches it firmly. The size of a clone is reported for some rows only, either as once, few or many, or as a class for expanded clones.

TRBJ2-5 . TRBV29-1 TRBD2 15 CSVKGLAGRVETQYF TGCAGCGTCAAGGGACTAGCGGGACGAGTAGAGACCCAGTACTTC
TRBJ2-7 medium-sized TRBV29-1 TRBD2 16 CSIALDGTSGRYEQYF TGCAGCATTGCCCTCGACGGGACTAGCGGGAGGTACGAGCAGTACTTC
TRBJ1-1 . TRBV6-6 . 11 CVSGTNTEAFF TGTGTCAGCGGTACCAACACTGAAGCTTTCTTT
TRBJ2-1 . TRBV11-1 . 16 CASSLGMAEAYNEQLF TGTGCCAGCAGCCTAGGTATGGCGGAAGCCTACAATGAGCAGCTCTTC
TRBJ2-5 few TRBV6-5 . 12 CDSSYNGETQYF TGTGACAGTAGTTACAATGGAGAGACCCAGTACTTC
TRBJ2-3 . TRBV12-3/TRBV12-4 . 11 CASRRTYTQYF TGTGCCAGCAGGCGCACATATACGCAGTACTTT
TRBJ2-5 . TRBV6-1 TRBD2 16 CASSEPSGRVRETQYF TGTGCCAGCAGCGAACCGAGCGGGAGGGTGAGGGAGACCCAGTACTTC
TRBJ1-6 many TRBV10-3 . 18 CAISEQYQTVSMVSPLHF TGTGCCATCAGTGAGCAATACCAGACAGTTTCCATGGTATCACCCCTCCACTTT
TRBJ1-3 . TRBV7-2 TRBD1 16 CASSQAGTGYGYTIYF TGTGCCAGCAGCCAAGCGGGGACAGGGTATGGATACACCATATATTTT
TRBJ2-1 few TRBV7-9 . 13 CASSWSSYNEQFF TGTGCCAGCAGCTGGAGCTCCTACAATGAGCAGTTCTTC
TRBJ2-7 many TRBV7-9 TRBD1 14 CASSSGQGGNEQYF TGTGCCAGCAGCAGCGGACAGGGGGGAAACGAGCAGTACTTC
TRBJ1-3 medium-sized TRBV11-3 . 14 CASSLTDSGNTIYF TGTGCCAGCAGCTTAACAGACTCTGGAAACACCATATATTTT
TRBJ2-7 few TRBV20-1 TRBD2 18 CSATQRLAGTFRGCEQYF TGCAGTGCTACCCAGAGACTAGCAGGGACTTTCCGGGGATGCGAGCAGTACTTC
TRBJ1-2 once TRBV6-5 . 13 CASSTGCTGVYTF TGTGCCAGCAGTACCGGTTGTACTGGTGTCTACACCTTC
TRBJ1-3 . TRBV29-1 . 14 CSVEAIRIVNTIYF TGCAGCGTTGAGGCAATCAGGATAGTAAACACCATATATTTT